These 29 T cell receptor gamma chains were all obtained from the same sample, sequenced in a study of Vδ1+ human thymocytes. Findings and caveats of the study: Highly polyclonal TRG and TRD repertoires with Gaussian CDR3 length distributions appeared in thymus.

For these TCRs, the target antigens are not known. Extracted RNA was reverse transcribed into cDNA. CDR3 amplicons came from multiplex PCR with pooled V-gene forward and constant-region reverse primers. TCRdb redid clone calling on the multiplex PCR reads using CATT. Of more than 25,000 gamma-chain clones in the sample, over 15% were seen once. Sequenced sample: Vdelta1+ gamma-delta thymocytes from the thymus. Subset specified: FACS-sorted CD3+ TCRalphabeta- TCRVdelta1+ TCRVdelta2- thymocytes. The receptors were gathered from a boy younger than two who had congenital heart surgery.

This chain links TRGV9 with TRGJ1 or TRGJ2. Germline assignment: CDR1 GITISATS and CDR2 ISYDGTV (reference sequence). The CDR3 is 15 residues long. Trimming cost V 2 bases and J 2 bases; bases outside gene matches: 9. CDR3 sequence reads: CALWEGNLHYYKKLF. As DNA, the CDR3 is TGTGCCTTGTGGGAGGGGAACCTTCATTATTATAAGAAACTCTTT.

This clone was counted only a few times. V and J are TRGV3 and TRGJ1 or TRGJ2. The V and J ends lost 0 bases and 3 bases, in that order; junction bases with no gene match: 11. The germline CDR1 and CDR2 sequences are VTNTFY and YDVSTARD (reference sequence). The length of the CDR3 is 16 residues. Here the CDR3 reads CATWDRLLKIYYKKLF. CDR3 nucleotide sequence: TGTGCCACCTGGGACAGGCTCTTGAAGATTTATTATAAGAAACTCTTT.

This chain connects TRGV9 to TRGJ1 or TRGJ2. V dropped 2 bases and J dropped 11; count of bases not matched to a gene: 6. There are 11 residues in the CDR3. Germline values: CDR1 GITISATS, CDR2 ISYDGTV (reference sequence). The CDR3: CALWEEREKLF. DNA of the CDR3: TGTGCCTTGTGGGAGGAGAGGGAGAAACTCTTT.

This clone occurred a few times. The sample holds other DNA sequences that translate to the same CDR3. V usage is TRGV3 and J usage is TRGJP1. The CDR3 contains 14 residues. Germline V gene sequence: CDR1 VTNTFY, CDR2 YDVSTARD (reference sequence). The trim removed 5 bases at V and 0 bases at J, leaving 3 bases unmatched. CDR3 DNA: TGTGCCACCTGGGGCTATACCACTGGTTGGTTCAAGATATTT. This gives the protein CATWGYTTGWFKIF.

This clone was observed a handful of times. This chain links TRGV5 with TRGJ1 or TRGJ2. This CDR3 has 14 residues. With V trimmed by 4 bases and J by 6 bases, 12 bases remained unmatched. Germline V gives CDR1 VINAFY, CDR2 YDVSNSKD. Written as DNA, the CDR3 is TGTGCCACCTGGGATACCCCCGTTAGTTATAAGAAACTCTTT. Protein product: CATWDTPVSYKKLF.

The V and J genes are TRGV9 and TRGJ1 or TRGJ2. CDR1 GITISATS and CDR2 ISYDGTV come from the germline V gene (reference sequence). The CDR3 has 15 residues. Unmatched junction bases numbered 8, after V lost 3 bases and J lost 0 bases. CDR3 sequence reads: CALWEIIANYYKKLF. The CDR3 DNA reads TGTGCCTTGTGGGAGATTATCGCGAATTATTATAAGAAACTCTTT.

The V gene is TRGV4, the J gene TRGJ1 or TRGJ2. The CDR3 runs to 12 residues. Losses at the gene ends were 3 bases for V and 5 bases for J; bases not matched to a gene: 4. The germline CDR1 and CDR2 sequences are EGSTGY and YDSYTSSV. The CDR3 nucleotides are TGTGCCACCTGGGATCCAGATTATAAGAAACTCTTT. Translating it yields CATWDPDYKKLF.

This clone showed up just a few times. The identical CDR3 is also encoded by other nucleotide sequences in the sample. The chain is built from TRGV9 and TRGJP2. V lost 3 bases and J lost 2; bases outside the gene matches: 3. The V gene's germline CDR1 is GITISATS and CDR2 ISYDGTV (reference sequence). CDR3 length equals 14 residues. The CDR3 loop reads CALWESSSDWIKTF. The CDR3 region has the DNA TGTGCCTTGTGGGAGAGCAGTAGTGATTGGATCAAGACGTTT.

The V gene is TRGV2, the J gene TRGJ1 or TRGJ2. The CDR3 loop spans 12 amino acids. Germline-derived CDR1 and CDR2 are EGSNGY and YDSYNSKV. V lost 5 bases to trimming and J lost 11 bases; unmatched junction nucleotides: 12. CDR3 sequence: CATWVSLEEKLF. The CDR3 nucleotides read TGTGCCACCTGGGTCTCGCTAGAGGAGAAACTCTTT.

As for this clone: Mismatch with germline at one junction end may stem from a read error. This chain joins TRGV9 and TRGJ1 or TRGJ2. This CDR3 has 16 residues. Germline lookup yields CDR1 GITISATS and CDR2 ISYDGTV (reference sequence). The CDR3 bases are TGTGCCTTGTGGGAGGTGCTACCCCGGAATTATTATAAGAATCTCTTT. Translating it yields CALWEVLPRNYYKNLF.

The chain is built from TRGV9 and TRGJP1. Germline values: CDR1 GITISATS, CDR2 ISYDGTV (reference sequence). Unmatched junction bases numbered 10, after V lost 5 bases and J lost 10 bases. This CDR3 has 13 residues. DNA for the CDR3: TGTGCCTTGTGGGCCGCTTGGGATTGGTTCAAGATATTT. Translated, it gives CALWAAWDWFKIF.

This clone has just a few counts. The chain carries TRGV9 and TRGJ1 or TRGJ2. V gave up 4 bases and J gave up 12 bases; unmatched junction bases: 6. Germline loops: CDR1 GITISATS, CDR2 ISYDGTV (reference sequence). The CDR3 runs 10 residues. The CDR3 sequence is CALWDSVKLF. CDR3 DNA sequence: TGTGCCTTGTGGGATAGTGTGAAACTCTTT.

Remarks on this clone: Other DNA variants within this sample encode the same CDR3. V gene TRGV3 combines with J gene TRGJ1 or TRGJ2. V shed 0 bases and J 10 bases; nucleotides not matched to a gene: 6. Germline assignment: CDR1 VTNTFY and CDR2 YDVSTARD (reference sequence). The CDR3 is 12 residues long. The CDR3 coding sequence is TGTGCCACCTGGGACAGGCCCCGGAAGAAACTCTTT. Encoded protein: CATWDRPRKKLF.

The rearrangement uses TRGV5 and TRGJ1 or TRGJ2. The CDR3 sequence is 13 residues long. V trimming: 3 bases; J trimming: 2 bases; junction bases outside the gene matches: 4. CDR1 and CDR2 from the germline V gene are VINAFY and YDVSNSKD. CDR3 residues: CATWDDHYYKKLF. The CDR3 nucleotides read TGTGCCACCTGGGACGACCATTATTATAAGAAACTCTTT.

Only a few counts were recorded for this clone. The sample has other DNA sequences that encode this CDR3 too. The chain is built from TRGV9 and TRGJ1 or TRGJ2. Germline CDR1 reads GITISATS; CDR2 reads ISYDGTV (reference sequence). The CDR3 runs to 14 residues. J lost 1 base, V lost 0 bases, and 3 bases had no gene match. CDR3 amino acids: CALWEVPNYYKKLF. In nucleotides, the CDR3 is TGTGCCTTGTGGGAGGTGCCCAATTATTATAAGAAACTCTTT.

In this sample, this clone is medium-sized. V and J are TRGV5 and TRGJ1 or TRGJ2. The CDR3 sequence is 14 residues long. J lost 2 bases, V lost 0 bases, and 4 bases had no gene match. CDR1 is VINAFY and CDR2 is YDVSNSKD in the germline V gene. CDR3 sequence (DNA): TGTGCCACCTGGGACAGGCGGGATTATTATAAGAAACTCTTT. Encoded protein: CATWDRRDYYKKLF.

V is TRGV9 and J is TRGJ1 or TRGJ2. Germline V gives CDR1 GITISATS, CDR2 ISYDGTV (reference sequence). Trimming cost V 2 bases and J 7 bases; bases outside gene matches: 23. This CDR3 has 18 amino acids. Here the CDR3 reads CALWEAPFSHSTLYKKLF. The CDR3 DNA reads TGTGCCTTGTGGGAGGCCCCATTTAGCCATTCAACCTTATATAAGAAACTCTTT.

The chain recombines TRGV4 with TRGJ1 or TRGJ2. Germline CDR1 and CDR2: EGSTGY and YDSYTSSV. V trimming: 2 bases; J trimming: 3 bases; junction bases outside the gene matches: 10. This CDR3 is 15 amino acids long. The CDR3 DNA is TGTGCCACCTGGGATGCCCTCCCTGTTTATTATAAGAAACTCTTT. Translation: CATWDALPVYYKKLF.

On this clone itself: It may be a read error: a sequence one base away is much more abundant. This sequence joins TRGV3 and TRGJ1 or TRGJ2. Trimming removed 3 bases from V and 5 bases from J; junction bases left unmatched: 4. Germline V gene data show CDR1 as VTNTFY and CDR2 as YDVSTARD (reference sequence). The CDR3 is 12 residues long. The CDR3 loop reads CATWDGDYKKLF. The CDR3 nucleotides are TGTGCCACCTGGGACGGTGATTATAAGAAACTCTTT.

This clone was detected only a few times. The chain links TRGV8 to TRGJ1 or TRGJ2. Germline CDR1 VENAVY, CDR2 YDSYNSRV. This CDR3 has 11 residues. J gave up 12 bases and V 0 bases, and 5 bases lay outside the gene matches. CDR3 residues: CATWDRERKLF. For the CDR3, the DNA is TGTGCCACCTGGGATAGGGAGAGGAAACTCTTT.

The chain has TRGV9 and TRGJ1 or TRGJ2. The CDR3 sequence is 10 residues long. CDR1 and CDR2 (germline): GITISATS, ISYDGTV (reference sequence). With V trimmed by 11 bases and J by 3 bases, 4 bases remained unmatched. This chain's CDR3 is CACSYYKKLF. The CDR3 DNA follows: TGTGCCTGCTCTTATTATAAGAAACTCTTT.

The chain recombines TRGV3 with TRGJ1 or TRGJ2. Germline V gives CDR1 VTNTFY, CDR2 YDVSTARD (reference sequence). The V and J ends lost 3 bases and 10 bases, in that order; junction bases with no gene match: 9. This CDR3 has 12 amino acids. DNA for the CDR3: TGTGCCACCTGGGACCGAGACTCGAAGAAACTCTTT. Translated, it gives CATWDRDSKKLF.

V and J are TRGV8 and TRGJ1 or TRGJ2. Germline V gene sequence: CDR1 VENAVY, CDR2 YDSYNSRV. The trim removed 1 base at V and 7 bases at J, leaving 1 base unmatched. The CDR3 is 11 residues long. In DNA form, the CDR3 reads TGTGCCACCTGGGATAGCTATAAGAAACTCTTT. Encoded protein: CATWDSYKKLF.

Details on this clone: One end of the junction fails to match germline, which may point to a read error. The V call is TRGV2, the J call TRGJ1 or TRGJ2. CDR3 size: 14 residues. CDR1 and CDR2 (germline): EGSNGY, YDSYNSKV. CDR3 sequence reads: CATWDGPSYCKKLF. DNA for the CDR3: TGTGCCACCTGGGACGGGCCCTCTTATTGTAAGAAACTCTTT.

This clone was recorded a few times. The sample has other DNA sequences that encode this CDR3 too. The rearrangement links TRGV2 to TRGJ1 or TRGJ2. The CDR3 runs 15 residues. Trimming at V came to 0 bases and at J to 0 bases, leaving 5 bases not matched to a gene. Per germline, CDR1 EGSNGY and CDR2 YDSYNSKV. CDR3 in amino acids: CATWDGPGNYYKKLF. CDR3 nucleotides: TGTGCCACCTGGGACGGGCCGGGGAATTATTATAAGAAACTCTTT.

A few counts support this clone. The chain recombines TRGV8 with TRGJ1 or TRGJ2. The germline gives CDR1 VENAVY, CDR2 YDSYNSRV. The CDR3 has 15 amino acids. V lost 3 bases to trimming and J lost 0 bases; unmatched junction nucleotides: 8. As DNA, the CDR3 is TGTGCCACCTGGGATTGGCCCCGGAATTATTATAAGAAACTCTTT. This sequence encodes CATWDWPRNYYKKLF.

The chain links TRGV9 to TRGJ1 or TRGJ2. The junction had 5 bases not matched to a gene; V was cut back by 4 bases and J by 8 bases. Germline CDR1 and CDR2: GITISATS and ISYDGTV (reference sequence). The CDR3 length is 11 residues. CDR3 sequence (DNA): TGTGCCTTGTGGGAACTAGATAAGAAACTCTTT. Translated, it gives CALWELDKKLF.

The rearrangement links TRGV2 to TRGJ1 or TRGJ2. The germline V gene has CDR1 EGSNGY and CDR2 YDSYNSKV. The CDR3 totals 13 residues. Trimming took 0 bases from V and 5 from J; bases not matched to a gene: 4. The CDR3 protein is CATWDGHNYKKLF. The DNA of the CDR3 is TGTGCCACCTGGGACGGGCATAATTATAAGAAACTCTTT.

The table lists this clone with a few counts. The chain links TRGV5 to TRGJ1 or TRGJ2. Germline CDR1 and CDR2: VINAFY and YDVSNSKD. The CDR3 runs 16 residues. Trimming took 0 bases from V and 4 from J; bases not matched to a gene: 12. The CDR3 DNA follows: TGTGCCACCTGGGACAGGCGGGATTCCCCCTATTATAAGAAACTCTTT. It is translated as CATWDRRDSPYYKKLF.